This TCR beta chain was recorded in a study of technical replicates of blood from several donors (dated by TCRdb to between 2016 and 2019). The CDR3 runs 14 amino acids, cysteine and phenylalanine included. Of the read, only the CDR3 DNA is kept; its 42 bases are in frame from base 1. CDR1 and CDR2 were assigned from the germline V gene (reference sequence) as SSHAT and FNYEAQ. In the case of this clone: There is no known antigen for this receptor. The junction departs from the called germline gene at one end, perhaps through a read error.

The protocol used for the library was the immunoSEQ multiplex PCR assay. Imported from immuneACCESS, the table was reduced by TCRdb to in-frame sequences with V and J called. These copies leave out some clones; in studies compared against another copy, an unresolved V gene accounts for under half, and the cause of the remainder is not known. This sample holds roughly 70,000 clones; over 85% were observed only once. Approximately 0.4% of the sample belongs to the ten largest clones. The receptor comes from a human donor in good health. The sequence links TRBV7-7 to TRBJ2-1; TRBD2 matches 7 bases in the middle. Sample: T cells isolated from PBMCs. The CDR3: CASSLGGVDNEQFF. The sequenced DNA is TGTGCTAGCAGCTTGGGGGGGGTAGACAATGAGCAGTTCTTC.